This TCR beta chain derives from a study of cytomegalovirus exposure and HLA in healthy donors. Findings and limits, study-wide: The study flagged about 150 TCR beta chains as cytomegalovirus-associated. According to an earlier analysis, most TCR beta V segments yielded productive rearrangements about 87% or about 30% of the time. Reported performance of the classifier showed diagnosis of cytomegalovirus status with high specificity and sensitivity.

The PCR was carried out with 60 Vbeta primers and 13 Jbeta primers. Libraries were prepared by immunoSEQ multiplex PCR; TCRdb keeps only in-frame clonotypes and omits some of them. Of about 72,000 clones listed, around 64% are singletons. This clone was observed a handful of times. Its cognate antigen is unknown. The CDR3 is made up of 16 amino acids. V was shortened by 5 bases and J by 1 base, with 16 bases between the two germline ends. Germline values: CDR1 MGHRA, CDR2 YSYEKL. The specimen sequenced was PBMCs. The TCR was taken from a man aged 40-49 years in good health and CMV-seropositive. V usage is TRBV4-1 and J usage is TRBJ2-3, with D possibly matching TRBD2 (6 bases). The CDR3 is CASSGEGGGGTDTQYF. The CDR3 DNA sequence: TGCGCCAGCAGCGGGGAAGGCGGCGGGGGCACAGATACGCAGTATTTT.